The rows below give T cell receptor beta chains drawn from one sample of a study of cytomegalovirus exposure and HLA in healthy donors. Sequencing used immunoSEQ multiplex PCR; TCRdb keeps in-frame clones, though not all of them. The sample table sets out fewer than 85,000 clones. The sequenced material came from PBMCs. The receptors derive from a female donor in good health and CMV-seropositive. Both conserved end residues are part of each CDR3. The D gene is left open where the match is weak.

cdr3_nt	cdr3_aa	v_call	d_call	j_call
TGCAGCGTTGCTGTCGGACAGGGTTGGGTTCATGGCTACACCTTC	CSVAVGQGWVHGYTF	TRBV29-1	TRBD1	TRBJ1-2
TGTGCCAGCAGTTTATACGAGCGGGAGGAATCCGGGCAGTTCTTC	CASSLYEREESGQFF	TRBV28	TRBD2	TRBJ2-1
TGTGCCAGTAGTGGTTTAGCGGGAGTGAGGGGCACAGATACGCAGTATTTT	CASSGLAGVRGTDTQYF	TRBV19	TRBD2	TRBJ2-3
TGCGCCAGCAGCCAACGGGATCAGACCTACAATGAGCAGTTCTTC	CASSQRDQTYNEQFF	TRBV4-3	-	TRBJ2-1
TGTGCCAGCAGACGCGAGTACCAAGAGACCCAGTACTTC	CASRREYQETQYF	TRBV27	-	TRBJ2-5
TGTGCCAGCAGCTTAGGGGACAGGGGGTTAAACGAGCAGTACTTC	CASSLGDRGLNEQYF	TRBV7-9	TRBD1	TRBJ2-7
TGTGCCAGCACCGGATGGGACAGGGCCCACGAGCAGTACTTC	CASTGWDRAHEQYF	TRBV6-6	TRBD1	TRBJ2-7
TGTGCCAGCAGTGTGGGGTTGCCGACTAGCATAGACACCGGGGAGCTGTTTTTT	CASSVGLPTSIDTGELFF	TRBV9	TRBD2	TRBJ2-2
TGTGCCAGCAGTGGGACAGTCTATGGCTACACCTTC	CASSGTVYGYTF	TRBV2	-	TRBJ1-2
TGTGCCAGCAGTGAACGGCTAGCGGGAGCTTTAAGCTCCTACGAGCAGTACTTC	CASSERLAGALSSYEQYF	TRBV2	TRBD2	TRBJ2-7
TGCAGCGTTACAGGGGGAGCTGGCTATGGCTACACCTTC	CSVTGGAGYGYTF	TRBV29-1	TRBD1	TRBJ1-2
TGTGCCAGCAGTTACTCGTATGGGGGGGGGCCAGATACGCAGTATTTT	CASSYSYGGGPDTQYF	TRBV6-5	-	TRBJ2-3
TGTGCCAGCAGCCCCGGACAGGGCCTTGAAAAACTGTTTTTT	CASSPGQGLEKLFF	TRBV4-2	TRBD1	TRBJ1-4
TGCGCCAGCAGCTATAACAGGGTTGGGGGGACCCAGTACTTC	CASSYNRVGGTQYF	TRBV5-1	-	TRBJ2-5
TGCGCCAGCAGCACACACAGCACAATAAACACTGAAGCTTTCTTT	CASSTHSTINTEAFF	TRBV5-1	-	TRBJ1-1
TGTGCCAGCACCCCAGGGACTACCGACAATGAGCAGTTCTTC	CASTPGTTDNEQFF	TRBV27	TRBD2	TRBJ2-1
TGTGCCAGCAGCCCAAGGGGTGACAATCAGCCCCAGCATTTT	CASSPRGDNQPQHF	TRBV7-9	-	TRBJ1-5
TGCGCCAGCAGCCAAGACGTGACATTTTCTAGCAATCAGCCCCAGCATTTT	CASSQDVTFSSNQPQHF	TRBV4-3	-	TRBJ1-5
TGCGCCAGCAGCTTGGCCAACCCAGGCCCTAATGAAAAACTGTTTTTT	CASSLANPGPNEKLFF	TRBV5-1	-	TRBJ1-4
TGTGCCAGCAGCTGGGACATGATCGAGACCCAGTACTTC	CASSWDMIETQYF	TRBV7-6	-	TRBJ2-5
TGTGCCAGCAGTTCGACTAGGCCCATTTACGAGCAGTACTTC	CASSSTRPIYEQYF	TRBV2	-	TRBJ2-7
TGCGCCAGCAGCTGGGGACAGGGGGCTTACGAGCAGTACTTC	CASSWGQGAYEQYF	TRBV5-1	TRBD1	TRBJ2-7
TGTGCCAGCAGTTCCCCCGGGCGGGGGCGATCTGGAAACACCATATATTTT	CASSSPGRGRSGNTIYF	TRBV6-7	-	TRBJ1-3
TGTGCCAGCAGCGGGACAAGCTATGGCTACACCTTC	CASSGTSYGYTF	TRBV5-4	-	TRBJ1-2
TGTGCCAGCTCACGCGGGGTTGACACTGAAGCTTTCTTT	CASSRGVDTEAFF	TRBV18	-	TRBJ1-1
TGTGCCAGCAGCTTAGCACCGGGACAGCTGAGTGAAGCTTTCTTT	CASSLAPGQLSEAFF	TRBV7-2	TRBD1	TRBJ1-1
TGCAGCCCTGGACTTCCCTACGAGCAGTACTTC	CSPGLPYEQYF	TRBV20-1	-	TRBJ2-7
TGTGCCAGCAGAGAGTGGGAGGGGGCCTACGAGCAGTACTTC	CASREWEGAYEQYF	TRBV28	-	TRBJ2-7